The rows below give T cell receptor beta chains drawn from one sample of a study of blood T cell repertoires in COVID-19. This table comes from immunoSEQ multiplex PCR, and its TCRdb copy is limited to in-frame clones, with some not included. The sample contains fewer than 450,000 clones, around nine tenths of which appear only once. The sequencing sample was made of peripheral blood. Every receptor here comes from a woman aged 70-85 years with COVID-19, enrolled during active disease. Each CDR3 is given with its conserved first and last residue. D genes are given only for firm matches. Only some rows state a clone size, as once, few, many or a class for expanded clones.

clone size,J gene,V gene,CDR3 length,D gene,CDR3 protein,CDR3 DNA
.,TRBJ1-2,TRBV27,15,TRBD1,CASSSGDRGYKGYTF,TGTGCCAGCAGTTCGGGGGACAGGGGGTACAAAGGCTACACCTTC
.,TRBJ1-2,TRBV27,16,TRBD1,CASSFSGTGGGTGYTF,TGTGCCAGCAGTTTCTCCGGGACAGGGGGAGGTACTGGCTACACCTTC
.,TRBJ2-3,TRBV5-5,17,TRBD2,CASSLGLAGRTTDTQYF,TGTGCCAGCAGCTTGGGACTAGCGGGCCGAACCACAGATACGCAGTATTTT
.,TRBJ1-3,TRBV3-1/TRBV3-2,14,.,CASSRDIPGNTIYF,TGTGCCAGCAGCCGGGACATCCCAGGGAACACCATATATTTT
.,TRBJ1-5,TRBV5-1,14,TRBD1,CASSPTTGNQPQHF,TGCGCCAGCAGCCCAACGACAGGGAATCAGCCCCAGCATTTT
.,TRBJ2-7,TRBV5-4,13,.,CASRGDSSYEQYF,TGTGCCAGCCGCGGGGACAGCTCCTACGAGCAGTACTTC
.,TRBJ1-5,TRBV2,13,TRBD1,CASRTGGNQPQHF,TGTGCCAGCAGAACAGGGGGCAATCAGCCCCAGCATTTT
.,TRBJ1-3,TRBV19,15,TRBD1,CASRIGTGAGNTIYF,TGTGCCAGTAGAATAGGGACAGGGGCTGGAAACACCATATATTTT
once,TRBJ2-1,TRBV6-2/TRBV6-3,11,.,CASSPSYEQFF,TGTGCCAGCAGCCCCTCGTATGAGCAGTTCTTC
.,TRBJ2-7,TRBV9,13,TRBD1,CASSGQGPYEQYF,TGTGCCAGCAGCGGACAGGGGCCCTACGAGCAGTACTTC
.,TRBJ2-2,TRBV27,16,TRBD2,CASGTSGVIGAGELFF,TGTGCCAGCGGAACTAGCGGGGTCATCGGAGCCGGGGAGCTGTTTTTT
.,TRBJ1-4,TRBV19,16,.,CASNKGRFGTNEKLFF,TGTGCCAGTAATAAAGGTCGATTCGGGACTAATGAAAAACTGTTTTTT
.,TRBJ2-7,TRBV12-5,15,TRBD1,CASGLATGAPYEQYF,TGTGCTAGTGGTTTGGCCACAGGGGCCCCTTACGAGCAGTACTTC